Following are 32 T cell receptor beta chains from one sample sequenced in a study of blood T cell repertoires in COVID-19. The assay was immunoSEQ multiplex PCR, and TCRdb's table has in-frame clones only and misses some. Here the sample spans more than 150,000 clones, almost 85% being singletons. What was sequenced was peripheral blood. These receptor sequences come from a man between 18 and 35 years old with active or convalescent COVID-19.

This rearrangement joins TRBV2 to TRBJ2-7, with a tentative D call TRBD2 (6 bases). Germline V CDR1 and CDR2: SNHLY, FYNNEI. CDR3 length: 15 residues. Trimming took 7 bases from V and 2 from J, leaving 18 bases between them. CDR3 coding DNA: TGTGCCAGCACCCAAGCGGCCACGGGGGCCTACGAGCAGTACTTC. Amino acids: CASTQAATGAYEQYF.

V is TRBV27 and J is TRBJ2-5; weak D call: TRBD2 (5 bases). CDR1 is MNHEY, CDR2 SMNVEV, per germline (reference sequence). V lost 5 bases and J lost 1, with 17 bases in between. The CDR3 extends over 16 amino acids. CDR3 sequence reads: CASSPRHPGGQETQYF. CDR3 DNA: TGTGCCAGCAGTCCCCGACACCCAGGAGGCCAAGAGACCCAGTACTTC.

The CDR3, as DNA: TGTGCCAGCAGCCCCATTCGGGAGGCTGGCTACACCTTC. Its protein is CASSPIREAGYTF. The chain carries TRBV3-1 (or the pseudogene TRBV3-2) and TRBJ1-2; unclear D gene. V lost 4 bases, J lost 7 bases, and 13 bases lay in between. The CDR3 consists of 13 residues. Germline lookup yields CDR1 LGHDT and CDR2 YNNKEL (reference sequence).

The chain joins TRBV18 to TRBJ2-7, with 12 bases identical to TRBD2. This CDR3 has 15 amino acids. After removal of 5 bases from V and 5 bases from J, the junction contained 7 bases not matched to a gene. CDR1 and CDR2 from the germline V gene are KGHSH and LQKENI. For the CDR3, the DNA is TGTGCCAGCTCAAAGGGACTAGCGGGCCTCGACGAGCAGTACTTC. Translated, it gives CASSKGLAGLDEQYF.

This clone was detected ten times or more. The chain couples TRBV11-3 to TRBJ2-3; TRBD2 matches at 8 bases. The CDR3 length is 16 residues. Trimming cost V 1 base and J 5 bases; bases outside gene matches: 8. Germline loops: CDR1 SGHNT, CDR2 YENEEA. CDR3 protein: CASSLGTGGTGDTQYF. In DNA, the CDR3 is TGTGCCAGCAGCTTAGGGACGGGGGGGACTGGAGATACGCAGTATTTT.

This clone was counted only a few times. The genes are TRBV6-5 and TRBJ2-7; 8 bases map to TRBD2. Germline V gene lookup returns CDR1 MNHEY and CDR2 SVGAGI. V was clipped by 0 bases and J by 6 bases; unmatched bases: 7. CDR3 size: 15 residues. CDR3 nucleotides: TGTGCCAGCAGTTACTCATCCGGGGGGGCCGGCGAGCAGTACTTC. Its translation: CASSYSSGGAGEQYF.

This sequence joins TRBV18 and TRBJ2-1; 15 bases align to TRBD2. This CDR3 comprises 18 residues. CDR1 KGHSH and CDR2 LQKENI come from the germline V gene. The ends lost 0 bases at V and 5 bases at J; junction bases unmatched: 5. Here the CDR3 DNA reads TGTGCCAGCTCACCACCTCGGACTAGCGGGGGGGGTAACAATGAGCAGTTCTTC. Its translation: CASSPPRTSGGGNNEQFF. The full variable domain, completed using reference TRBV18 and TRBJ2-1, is NAGVMQNPRHLVRRRGQEARLRCSPMKGHSHVYWYRQLPEEGLKFMVYLQKENIIDESGMPKERFSAEFPKEGPSILRIQQVVRGDSAAYFCASSPPRTSGGGNNEQFFGPGTRLTVL.

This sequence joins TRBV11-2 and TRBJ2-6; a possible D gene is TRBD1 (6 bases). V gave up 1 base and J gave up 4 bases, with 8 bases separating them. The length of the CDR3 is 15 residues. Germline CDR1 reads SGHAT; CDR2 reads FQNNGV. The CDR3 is CASSLAGVGANVLTF. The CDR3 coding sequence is TGTGCCAGCAGCTTAGCAGGGGTCGGGGCCAACGTCCTGACTTTC.

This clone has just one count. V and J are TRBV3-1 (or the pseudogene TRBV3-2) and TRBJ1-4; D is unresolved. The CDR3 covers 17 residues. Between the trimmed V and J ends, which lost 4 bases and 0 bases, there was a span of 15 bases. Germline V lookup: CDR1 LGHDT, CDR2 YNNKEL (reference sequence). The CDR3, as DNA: TGTGCCAGCAGCCGGTCTACCCCGGCGGCAACTAATGAAAAACTGTTTTTT. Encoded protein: CASSRSTPAATNEKLFF.

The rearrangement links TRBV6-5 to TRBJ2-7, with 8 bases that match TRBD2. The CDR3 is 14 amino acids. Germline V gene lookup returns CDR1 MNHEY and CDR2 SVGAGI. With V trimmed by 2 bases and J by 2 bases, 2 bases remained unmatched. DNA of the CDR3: TGTGCCAGCAGTTACAGCGGGAGTACCTACGAGCAGTACTTC. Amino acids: CASSYSGSTYEQYF.

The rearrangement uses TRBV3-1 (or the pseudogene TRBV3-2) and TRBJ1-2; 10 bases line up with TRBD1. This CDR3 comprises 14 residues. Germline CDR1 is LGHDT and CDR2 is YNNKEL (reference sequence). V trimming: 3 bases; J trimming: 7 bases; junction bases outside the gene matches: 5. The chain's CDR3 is CASSHTRDRGGYTF. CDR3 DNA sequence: TGTGCCAGCAGCCATACCAGGGACAGGGGTGGCTACACCTTC.

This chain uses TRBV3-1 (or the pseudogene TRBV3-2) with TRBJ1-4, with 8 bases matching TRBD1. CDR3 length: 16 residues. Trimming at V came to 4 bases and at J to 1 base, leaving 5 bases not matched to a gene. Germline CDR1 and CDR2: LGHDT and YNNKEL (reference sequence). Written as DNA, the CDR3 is TGTGCCAGCAGCCGGACAGGGATGGGAACTAATGAAAAACTGTTTTTT. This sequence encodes CASSRTGMGTNEKLFF.

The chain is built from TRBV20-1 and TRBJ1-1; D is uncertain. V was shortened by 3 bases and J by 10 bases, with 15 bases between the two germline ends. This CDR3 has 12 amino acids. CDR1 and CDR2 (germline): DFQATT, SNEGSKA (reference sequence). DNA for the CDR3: TGCAGTGCTAGTCCCCCCCTGAGGGCAGCTTTCTTT. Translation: CSASPPLRAAFF.

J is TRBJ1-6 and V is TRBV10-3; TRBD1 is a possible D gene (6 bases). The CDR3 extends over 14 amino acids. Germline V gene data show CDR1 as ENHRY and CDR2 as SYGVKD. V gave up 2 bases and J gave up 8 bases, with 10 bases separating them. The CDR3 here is CAISEEDSHSPLHF. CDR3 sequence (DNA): TGTGCCATCAGTGAGGAGGACAGTCATTCACCCCTCCACTTT.

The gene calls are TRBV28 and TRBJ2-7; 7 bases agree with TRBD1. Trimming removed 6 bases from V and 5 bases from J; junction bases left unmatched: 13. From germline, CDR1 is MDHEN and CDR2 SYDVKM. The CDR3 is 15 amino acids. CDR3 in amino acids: CASRSPETGINEQYF. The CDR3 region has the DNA TGTGCCAGCAGATCCCCCGAGACAGGGATCAACGAGCAGTACTTC.

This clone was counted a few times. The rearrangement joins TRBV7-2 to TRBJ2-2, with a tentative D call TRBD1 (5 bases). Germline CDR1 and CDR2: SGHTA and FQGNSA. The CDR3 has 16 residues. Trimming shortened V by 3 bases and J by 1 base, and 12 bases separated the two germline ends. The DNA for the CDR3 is TGTGCCAGCAGCTTTTTCAGGGATCTGAACACCGGGGAGCTGTTTTTT. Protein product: CASSFFRDLNTGELFF.

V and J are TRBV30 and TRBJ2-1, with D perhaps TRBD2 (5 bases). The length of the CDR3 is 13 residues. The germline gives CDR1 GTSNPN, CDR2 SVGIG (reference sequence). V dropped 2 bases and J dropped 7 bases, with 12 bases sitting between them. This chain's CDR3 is CAWSTWTRNEQFF. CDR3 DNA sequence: TGTGCCTGGAGTACCTGGACTCGGAATGAGCAGTTCTTC. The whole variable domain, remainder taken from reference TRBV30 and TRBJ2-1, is SQTIHQWPATLVQPVGSPLSLECTVEGTSNPNLYWYRQAAGRGLQLLFYSVGIGQISSEVPQNLSASRPQDRQFILSSKKLLLSDSGFYLCAWSTWTRNEQFFGPGTRLTVL.

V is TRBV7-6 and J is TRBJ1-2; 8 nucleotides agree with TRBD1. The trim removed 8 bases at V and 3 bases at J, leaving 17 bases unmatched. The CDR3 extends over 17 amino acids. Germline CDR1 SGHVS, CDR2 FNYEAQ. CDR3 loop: CASYPGGFDGVDYGYTF. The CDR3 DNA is TGTGCCAGCTACCCAGGGGGCTTCGACGGGGTCGACTATGGCTACACCTTC.

The CDR3 nucleotides are TGTGCCAGTACGACAGGGTACGGTGGAAACACCATATATTTT. Translating gives CASTTGYGGNTIYF. This chain joins TRBV19 and TRBJ1-3; TRBD1 matches 7 bases. The V gene's germline CDR1 is LNHDA and CDR2 SQIVND (reference sequence). V was clipped by 7 bases and J by 3 bases; unmatched bases: 6. The CDR3 is made up of 14 amino acids. Full variable domain (missing parts from reference TRBV19 and TRBJ1-3): DGGITQSPKYLFRKEGQNVTLSCEQNLNHDAMYWYRQDPGQGLRLIYYSQIVNDFQKGDIAEGYSVSREKKESFPLTVTSAQKNPTAFYLCASTTGYGGNTIYFGEGSWLTVV.

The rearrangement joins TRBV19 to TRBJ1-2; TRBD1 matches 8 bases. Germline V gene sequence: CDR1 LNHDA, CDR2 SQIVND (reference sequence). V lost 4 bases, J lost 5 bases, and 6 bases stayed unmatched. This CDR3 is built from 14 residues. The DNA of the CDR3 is TGTGCCAGTAGTACGGACAGGGAAGAGTATGGCTACACCTTC. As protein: CASSTDREEYGYTF.

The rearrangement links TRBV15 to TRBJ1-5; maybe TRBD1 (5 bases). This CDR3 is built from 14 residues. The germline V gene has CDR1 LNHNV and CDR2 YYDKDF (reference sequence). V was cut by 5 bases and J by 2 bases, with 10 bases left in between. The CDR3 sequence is CATSGAPGNQPQHF. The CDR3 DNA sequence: TGTGCCACCAGCGGGGCGCCAGGCAATCAGCCCCAGCATTTT.

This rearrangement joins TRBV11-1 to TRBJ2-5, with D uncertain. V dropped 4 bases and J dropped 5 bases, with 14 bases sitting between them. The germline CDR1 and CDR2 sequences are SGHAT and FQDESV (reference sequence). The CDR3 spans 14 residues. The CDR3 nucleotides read TGTGCCAGCAGCTCAACGATGGCCGTGGAGACCCAGTACTTC. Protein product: CASSSTMAVETQYF.

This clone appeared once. CDR3 DNA sequence: TGTGCCAGCAGCTTGCAGGGTGGGGAGACCCAGTACTTC. Encoded protein: CASSLQGGETQYF. The chain has TRBV11-3 and TRBJ2-5, with D maybe TRBD1 (5 bases). Germline V CDR1 and CDR2: SGHNT, YENEEA. The V gene lost 3 bases and the J gene lost 5 bases, with 10 bases spanning the gap. This CDR3 has 13 amino acids.

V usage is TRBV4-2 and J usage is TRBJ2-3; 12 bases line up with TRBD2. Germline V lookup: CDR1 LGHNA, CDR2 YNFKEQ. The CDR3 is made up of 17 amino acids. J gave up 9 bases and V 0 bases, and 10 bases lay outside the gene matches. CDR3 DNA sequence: TGTGCCAGCAGCCAAGATTTTGCTAGCGGGGGGGCCAAAACGCAGTATTTT. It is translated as CASSQDFASGGAKTQYF.

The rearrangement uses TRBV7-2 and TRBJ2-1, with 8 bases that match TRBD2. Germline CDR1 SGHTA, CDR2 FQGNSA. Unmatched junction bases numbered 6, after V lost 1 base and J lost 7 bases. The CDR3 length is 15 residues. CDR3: CASSLGRGGENEQFF. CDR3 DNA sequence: TGTGCCAGCAGCTTAGGACGGGGGGGTGAGAATGAGCAGTTCTTC.

CDR3 sequence: CASRGSGLTLASGGTDTQYF. CDR3 coding DNA: TGTGCCAGCAGGGGGTCGGGCTTGACCTTGGCTAGCGGCGGCACAGATACGCAGTATTTT. The chain employs TRBV7-8 and TRBJ2-3, with 7 bases aligning to TRBD2. Germline V gene sequence: CDR1 SGHVS, CDR2 FQNEAQ. The CDR3 is 20 amino acids. The J segment lost 1 base and the V segment lost 6 bases, leaving 22 bases of the junction unmatched. The full variable domain, in which reference TRBV7-8 and TRBJ2-3 provide the parts outside the CDR3, is GAGVSQSPRYKVAKRGQDVALRCDPISGHVSLFWYQQALGQGPEFLTYFQNEAQLDKSGLPSDRFFAERPEGSVSTLKIQRTQQEDSAVYLCASRGSGLTLASGGTDTQYFGPGTRLTVL.

This CDR3 reads CASSLVASRSCFF. The CDR3 nucleotides read TGTGCCAGCAGCTTGGTCGCTTCTCGAAGCTGCTTCTTT. The chain carries TRBV5-5 and TRBJ1-1; unclear D gene. This CDR3 has 13 residues. The V end was cut by 0 bases, the J end by 14 bases, with 17 bases between. CDR1 and CDR2 from the germline V gene are SGHKS and YYEKEE (reference sequence).

The CDR3 DNA is TGCGCCAGCAGCCGACAGACAGGGGACTATGGCTACACCTTC. Translated, it gives CASSRQTGDYGYTF. The chain uses TRBV4-1 and TRBJ1-2; 8 bases map to TRBD1. Germline CDR1 is MGHRA and CDR2 is YSYEKL. J was trimmed by 3 bases and V by 4 bases; bases with no gene match: 4. The CDR3 is 14 residues long.

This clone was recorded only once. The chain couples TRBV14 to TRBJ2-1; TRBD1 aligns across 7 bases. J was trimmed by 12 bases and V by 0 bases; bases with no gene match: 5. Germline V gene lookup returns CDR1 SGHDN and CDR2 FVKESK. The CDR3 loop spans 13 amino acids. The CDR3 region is CASSQDRGRGQFF. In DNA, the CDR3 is TGTGCCAGCAGCCAAGATAGGGGGCGCGGGCAGTTCTTC.

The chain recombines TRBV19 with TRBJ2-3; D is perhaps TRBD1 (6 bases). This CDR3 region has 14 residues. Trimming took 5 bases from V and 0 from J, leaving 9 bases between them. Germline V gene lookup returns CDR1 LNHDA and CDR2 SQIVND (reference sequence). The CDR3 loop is CASSAGASTDTQYF. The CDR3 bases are TGTGCCAGTAGTGCAGGGGCAAGCACAGATACGCAGTATTTT.

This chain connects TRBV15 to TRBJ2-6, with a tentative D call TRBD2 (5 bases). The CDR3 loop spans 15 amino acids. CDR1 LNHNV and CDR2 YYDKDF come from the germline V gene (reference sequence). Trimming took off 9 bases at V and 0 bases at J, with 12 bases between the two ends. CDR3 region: CATRDRFSGANVLTF. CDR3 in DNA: TGTGCCACTCGGGATAGGTTCTCTGGGGCCAACGTCCTGACTTTC.

The DNA of the CDR3 is TGTGCCAGCTCCCTCGGACGGCCTGAGCGGGGCTACACCTTC. This codes for CASSLGRPERGYTF. This chain uses TRBV18 with TRBJ1-2; D unresolved. CDR1 is KGHSH, CDR2 LQKENI, per germline. Trimming cost V 6 bases and J 8 bases, with 19 bases left between them. The CDR3 spans 14 residues.